Listed here are 18 T cell receptor beta chains from one sample, sequenced in a study of OX40 agonist ivuxolimab in advanced cancers. This table comes from immunoSEQ multiplex PCR, and its TCRdb copy is limited to in-frame clones, with some not included. Among roughly 11,000 clones listed, about 81% were seen once. Sequences were derived from CD4+ or CD8+ T cells sorted from blood, sampled in a trial of the OX40 agonist ivuxolimab. The receptors here all came from an adult with an advanced solid tumor such as melanoma, head and neck, liver or kidney cancer.

The V and J genes are TRBV1 and TRBJ2-6; the table names TRBD2, a call not compared with the DNA. TRBV1 is described as a pseudogene. CDR3 size: 16 residues. The CDR3 sequence: CTSSLYCLCRANVLTF. Here the CDR3 DNA reads TGCACCAGCAGCCTATACTGTTTGTGCAGGGCCAACGTCCTGACTTTC.

This chain links TRBV18 with TRBJ2-7; TRBD1 matches 9 bases. From germline, CDR1 is KGHSH and CDR2 LQKENI. J was trimmed by 5 bases and V by 9 bases; bases with no gene match: 14. The CDR3 consists of 15 residues. The CDR3 sequence is CASLLDGDRDHEQYF. The CDR3 DNA follows: TGTGCCAGTCTTCTAGATGGGGACAGGGACCACGAGCAGTACTTC.

Of note for this clone: One junction end does not reproduce the germline sequence, and a read error may be involved. The V gene is TRBV27, the J gene TRBJ1-1, with unresolved D. The CDR3 has 13 amino acids. Germline V gene lookup returns CDR1 MNHEY and CDR2 SMNVEV (reference sequence). The CDR3 nucleotides are TGTGCCAGCAGTTTAGACAAGAACGCTGAAGCTTTCTTT. Translation gives CASSLDKNAEAFF.

V usage is TRBV25-1 and J usage is TRBJ2-5; tentatively, D is TRBD1 or TRBD2 (5 bases each). CDR3 size: 16 residues. V gave up 0 bases and J gave up 5 bases, with 16 bases separating them. CDR1 is MGHDK and CDR2 is SYGVNS in the germline V gene. The chain's CDR3 is CASSEYTAGTVETQYF. The DNA of the CDR3 is TGTGCCAGCAGTGAATATACAGCAGGGACGGTTGAGACCCAGTACTTC.

This clone has a single count. The junction and the germline gene differ at one end; a read error may be behind it. This chain uses TRBV11-2 with TRBJ2-7; D unresolved. Germline V gene sequence: CDR1 SGHAT, CDR2 FQNNGV. The CDR3 length is 13 residues. CDR3 residues: CASNLDSSYEQYF. The CDR3 DNA sequence: TGTGCCAGCAACTTAGATAGCTCCTACGAGCAGTACTTC. The variable domain in full, completed from reference TRBV11-2 and TRBJ2-7, reads EAGVAQSPRYKIIEKRQSVAFWCNPISGHATLYWYQQILGQGPKLLIQFQNNGVVDDSQLPKDRFSAERLKGVDSTLKIQPAKLEDSAVYLCASNLDSSYEQYFGPGTRLTVT.

In this sample, this clone turned up a few times. The rearrangement uses TRBV5-3 and TRBJ1-1; 9 nucleotides match TRBD1. TRBV5-3 is marked as an open reading frame, function uncertain. The CDR3 has 18 amino acids. The J segment lost 1 base and the V segment lost 0 bases, leaving 10 bases of the junction unmatched. CDR3 DNA sequence: TGTGCCAGAAGCTTGGCCTGGGGACAGGGAGGAGAGAACACTGAAGCTTTCTTT. It is translated as CARSLAWGQGGENTEAFF.

V gene TRBV6-5 combines with J gene TRBJ2-7; D perhaps matches TRBD1 (6 bases). Germline loops: CDR1 MNHEY, CDR2 SVGAGI. This CDR3 is built from 15 residues. Deletions cut 0 bases from V and 0 bases from J, with 9 bases between. The CDR3 sequence is CASSYSEDSSYEQYF. The CDR3, as DNA: TGTGCCAGCAGTTACTCAGAGGACAGCTCCTACGAGCAGTACTTC.

The chain recombines TRBV7-6 with TRBJ2-1, with 10 positions matching TRBD2. The germline V gene encodes CDR1 SGHVS and CDR2 FNYEAQ. The trim removed 4 bases at V and 1 base at J, leaving 4 bases unmatched. The CDR3 loop spans 16 amino acids. This CDR3 is CASSSQTSGSYNEQFF. For the CDR3, the DNA is TGTGCCAGCAGCTCGCAGACTAGCGGGTCCTACAATGAGCAGTTCTTC.

This rearrangement joins TRBV5-4 to TRBJ2-7; TRBD2 agrees at 9 bases. The germline V gene encodes CDR1 SGHNT and CDR2 YYREEE (reference sequence). The CDR3 length is 17 residues. The V segment lost 1 base and the J segment 5 bases; nucleotides outside the gene matches: 13. The CDR3 region is CASSLREMAGGLDEQYF. In DNA form, the CDR3 reads TGTGCCAGCAGCTTGCGCGAGATGGCGGGGGGGCTCGACGAGCAGTACTTC.

Only a few counts were recorded for this clone. This sequence joins TRBV5-4 and TRBJ1-1; D may be TRBD1 (6 bases). Trimming removed 4 bases from V and 3 bases from J, with 19 bases in between. The CDR3 is 16 residues long. The germline V gene encodes CDR1 SGHNT and CDR2 YYREEE (reference sequence). CDR3 DNA: TGTGCCAGCAGCCCTACAGGGTTGCCTCTGGACACTGAAGCTTTCTTT. Protein sequence: CASSPTGLPLDTEAFF.

V and J are TRBV27 and TRBJ2-1, with D perhaps matching TRBD2 (11 bases). This CDR3 region has 19 residues. V lost 5 bases and J lost 9, with 32 bases in between. From germline, CDR1 is MNHEY and CDR2 SMNVEV (reference sequence). This chain's CDR3 is CASSGTGVPLGGLAVEQFF. The CDR3 DNA follows: TGTGCCAGCAGTGGGACAGGGGTTCCGCTGGGGGGACTAGCGGTTGAGCAGTTCTTC.

The chain recombines TRBV18 with TRBJ1-5, with TRBD1 matching over 7 bases. With V trimmed by 3 bases and J by 9 bases, 8 bases remained unmatched. The CDR3 covers 14 residues. The germline gives CDR1 KGHSH, CDR2 LQKENI. The CDR3 loop reads CASSPDRDPRPQHF. The CDR3 DNA sequence: TGTGCCAGCTCACCTGACAGGGACCCCAGGCCCCAGCATTTT.

This chain joins TRBV19 and TRBJ1-5; 8 bases agree with TRBD1. The V gene's germline CDR1 is LNHDA and CDR2 SQIVND (reference sequence). The ends lost 6 bases at V and 7 bases at J; junction bases unmatched: 20. The CDR3 has 18 residues. The CDR3 DNA reads as TGTGCCAGTAGCTTATGGGCCCCTTCCGGGACAGGTGGGCAGCCCCAGCATTTT. Its protein product is CASSLWAPSGTGGQPQHF.

This sequence joins TRBV27 and TRBJ2-7; 9 bases fit TRBD2. Germline CDR1 is MNHEY and CDR2 is SMNVEV (reference sequence). After removal of 6 bases from V and 4 bases from J, the junction contained 4 bases not matched to a gene. This CDR3 spans 13 amino acids. CDR3 in DNA: TGTGCCAGCAGGCCCGGACTAGCGTACGAGCAGTACTTC. It encodes CASRPGLAYEQYF.

The chain has TRBV11-2 and TRBJ1-5; D remains ambiguous. Germline CDR1 and CDR2: SGHAT and FQNNGV. The CDR3 is 14 residues long. The V gene lost 7 bases and the J gene lost 5 bases, with 15 bases spanning the gap. CDR3 DNA sequence: TGTGCCAGCAAAGGAAGGCCTCCTGATCAGCCCCAGCATTTT. It codes for CASKGRPPDQPQHF.

The rearrangement uses TRBV27 and TRBJ2-7, with TRBD2 identical over 7 bases. Germline values: CDR1 MNHEY, CDR2 SMNVEV (reference sequence). The V gene end was trimmed by 2 bases and the J gene end by 7 bases; junction bases not matched to a gene: 11. The CDR3 loop spans 15 amino acids. DNA for the CDR3: TGTGCCAGCAGTTTACAGTTGGGGTCCGGGGGGGAGCAGTACTTC. As protein: CASSLQLGSGGEQYF.

As DNA, the CDR3 is TGTGCCAGCGGCGTCCTGCCTAATGGTAGCACAGATACGCAGTATTTT. Translation: CASGVLPNGSTDTQYF. The chain joins TRBV2 to TRBJ2-3; D gene uncertain. The V gene's germline CDR1 is SNHLY and CDR2 FYNNEI. V dropped 8 bases and J dropped 0 bases, with 18 bases sitting between them. The CDR3 has 16 amino acids.

J is TRBJ2-1 and V is TRBV11-2; TRBD2 matches at 8 bases. V lost 5 bases, J lost 4 bases, and 7 bases stayed unmatched. CDR3 length: 15 residues. In germline, CDR1 is SGHAT, CDR2 FQNNGV. The chain's CDR3 is CASSRTERGYNEQFF. The CDR3 DNA reads TGTGCCAGCAGCCGGACCGAGCGGGGGTACAATGAGCAGTTCTTC. Combining the CDR3 with reference TRBV11-2 and TRBJ2-1 gives the whole variable domain EAGVAQSPRYKIIEKRQSVAFWCNPISGHATLYWYQQILGQGPKLLIQFQNNGVVDDSQLPKDRFSAERLKGVDSTLKIQPAKLEDSAVYLCASSRTERGYNEQFFGPGTRLTVL.